Listed below are T cell receptor beta chains from one sample, sequenced in a study of shared clonotypes between healthy human individuals. Assay used: immunoSEQ multiplex PCR; TCRdb lists only in-frame clones, some missing. The sample lists a few hundred thousand clones; almost 97% were seen once. The specimen sequenced was naive CD4+ T cells sorted from blood. All receptors derive from a woman aged 25 to 45 in good health. Both conserved end residues are part of each CDR3. A D gene is named only where the DNA matches it firmly. Not all rows give a size; the values are once, few, many and, for expanded clones, a class.

D gene: TRBD1; clone size: -; V gene: TRBV29-1; J gene: TRBJ1-3; CDR3 DNA: TGCAGCGTCACGGGACAGCCCGGAAACACCATATATTTT; CDR3 protein: CSVTGQPGNTIYF
D gene: -; clone size: -; V gene: TRBV28; J gene: TRBJ1-5; CDR3 DNA: TGTGCCAGTGGTATCCAGCCCCAGCATTTT; CDR3 protein: CASGIQPQHF
D gene: -; clone size: -; V gene: TRBV11-3; J gene: TRBJ2-7; CDR3 DNA: TGTGCCAGCGGAAAAGGGGATCGCGAGCAGTACTTC; CDR3 protein: CASGKGDREQYF
D gene: -; clone size: -; V gene: TRBV11-2; J gene: TRBJ1-2; CDR3 DNA: TGTGCCAGCAGCTTTGGTGGGACCCCAGGAGGCTACACCTTC; CDR3 protein: CASSFGGTPGGYTF
D gene: -; clone size: -; V gene: TRBV30; J gene: TRBJ1-2; CDR3 DNA: TGTGCCTGGAGCGGGGATGATGGCTACACCTTC; CDR3 protein: CAWSGDDGYTF
D gene: TRBD2; clone size: -; V gene: TRBV19; J gene: TRBJ2-1; CDR3 DNA: TGTGCCAGTAGTCCAGGGACTAGCGGAACTTACAATGAGCAGTTCTTC; CDR3 protein: CASSPGTSGTYNEQFF
D gene: TRBD1; clone size: -; V gene: TRBV19; J gene: TRBJ1-1; CDR3 DNA: TGTGCCAGTAGCCCGGACAGGGGGAACACTGAAGCTTTCTTT; CDR3 protein: CASSPDRGNTEAFF
D gene: TRBD2; clone size: -; V gene: TRBV5-1; J gene: TRBJ2-7; CDR3 DNA: TGCGCCAGCAGCTCCCCCGGACTAGCGGGACCCTACGAGCAGTACTTC; CDR3 protein: CASSSPGLAGPYEQYF
D gene: TRBD1; clone size: -; V gene: TRBV18; J gene: TRBJ2-7; CDR3 DNA: TGTGCCAGCTCACGCCGGGACAGGGGGGACCACGAGCAGTACTTC; CDR3 protein: CASSRRDRGDHEQYF
D gene: TRBD2; clone size: -; V gene: TRBV6-6; J gene: TRBJ2-7; CDR3 DNA: TGTGCCAGCAGTCGACTAGCGGGGGGCCGAGAGCAGTACTTC; CDR3 protein: CASSRLAGGREQYF
D gene: -; clone size: -; V gene: TRBV28; J gene: TRBJ2-2; CDR3 DNA: TGTGCCAGCAGTTTGGCGCCAGCTAACACCGGGGAGCTGTTTTTT; CDR3 protein: CASSLAPANTGELFF
D gene: TRBD2; clone size: -; V gene: TRBV28; J gene: TRBJ2-1; CDR3 DNA: TGTGCCAGCAGTCCAACCGGGACTAGCGGGAGGCCTAATGAGCAGTTCTTC; CDR3 protein: CASSPTGTSGRPNEQFF
D gene: TRBD1; clone size: once; V gene: TRBV23-1; J gene: TRBJ1-5; CDR3 DNA: TGCGCCAGCAGTCAACCCAGACCCGGGACAGGGGCCCGTCAGCCCCAGCATTTT; CDR3 protein: CASSQPRPGTGARQPQHF
D gene: TRBD1; clone size: -; V gene: TRBV5-4; J gene: TRBJ2-2; CDR3 DNA: TGTGCCAGCAGCTTGAGGCGTGGGACAGGGGATTCGACCGGGGAGCTGTTTTTT; CDR3 protein: CASSLRRGTGDSTGELFF
D gene: TRBD2; clone size: -; V gene: TRBV11-1; J gene: TRBJ2-2; CDR3 DNA: TGTGCCAGCAGCTTAGAGGCGGGAGGGGTCACCGGGGAGCTGTTTTTT; CDR3 protein: CASSLEAGGVTGELFF
D gene: -; clone size: -; V gene: TRBV7-9; J gene: TRBJ2-5; CDR3 DNA: TGTGCCAGCAGCCCTGACAGTACTCGGGAGCAGTACTTC; CDR3 protein: CASSPDSTREQYF
D gene: -; clone size: -; V gene: TRBV29-1; J gene: TRBJ2-5; CDR3 DNA: TGCAGCGTTCTCACGGGGCGGCAAGAGACCCAGTACTTC; CDR3 protein: CSVLTGRQETQYF
D gene: -; clone size: once; V gene: TRBV18; J gene: TRBJ2-7; CDR3 DNA: TGTGCCAGCTCGCCTGCAGGGTTCTACGAGCAGTACTTC; CDR3 protein: CASSPAGFYEQYF
D gene: TRBD2; clone size: -; V gene: TRBV11-2; J gene: TRBJ2-1; CDR3 DNA: TGTGCCAGCAGCACCCGACTAGCGGAGCTCTACAATGAGCAGTTCTTC; CDR3 protein: CASSTRLAELYNEQFF
D gene: -; clone size: -; V gene: TRBV14; J gene: TRBJ2-1; CDR3 DNA: TGTGCCAGCAGCCAAGGGTTTGCGGGGCAGTTCTTC; CDR3 protein: CASSQGFAGQFF
D gene: -; clone size: -; V gene: TRBV19; J gene: TRBJ1-5; CDR3 DNA: TGTGCCAGTAATACAGGGATGGATCAGCCCCAGCATTTT; CDR3 protein: CASNTGMDQPQHF
D gene: -; clone size: -; V gene: TRBV6-6; J gene: TRBJ2-7; CDR3 DNA: TGTGCCAGCAGTACAGGGTCCAGATCGTGGGAGCAGTACTTC; CDR3 protein: CASSTGSRSWEQYF
D gene: -; clone size: -; V gene: TRBV29-1; J gene: TRBJ2-3; CDR3 DNA: TGCAGCGTTGGAACTAGTTCAGATACGCAGTATTTT; CDR3 protein: CSVGTSSDTQYF
D gene: TRBD1; clone size: -; V gene: TRBV28; J gene: TRBJ2-5; CDR3 DNA: TGTGCCAGCAGTCCGGGACAGCAAGAGACCCAGTACTTC; CDR3 protein: CASSPGQQETQYF
D gene: -; clone size: -; V gene: TRBV29-1; J gene: TRBJ1-2; CDR3 DNA: TGCAGCGTCACATACCCAAATCGTTACAGGTCTAAAAATGGCTACACCTTC; CDR3 protein: CSVTYPNRYRSKNGYTF
D gene: -; clone size: -; V gene: TRBV5-1; J gene: TRBJ1-1; CDR3 DNA: TGCGCCAGCAGCTTCGCCGGCGAATCGAACACTGAAGCTTTCTTT; CDR3 protein: CASSFAGESNTEAFF
D gene: -; clone size: -; V gene: TRBV7-3; J gene: TRBJ2-3; CDR3 DNA: TGTGCCAGCAGCTTAAATCAGGTGGACACAGATACGCAGTATTTT; CDR3 protein: CASSLNQVDTDTQYF
D gene: TRBD1; clone size: -; V gene: TRBV5-4; J gene: TRBJ2-1; CDR3 DNA: TGTGCCAGCAGCCGGGACAGAACTCATAATGAGCAGTTCTTC; CDR3 protein: CASSRDRTHNEQFF
D gene: TRBD2; clone size: -; V gene: TRBV6-5; J gene: TRBJ2-3; CDR3 DNA: TGTGCCAGTTCACCGGGACTAGCGACAGATACGCAGTATTTT; CDR3 protein: CASSPGLATDTQYF
D gene: -; clone size: -; V gene: TRBV7-6; J gene: TRBJ1-3; CDR3 DNA: TGTGCCAGCAGCAAACTGGACAGCACGTGGGGAAACACCATATATTTT; CDR3 protein: CASSKLDSTWGNTIYF
D gene: -; clone size: -; V gene: TRBV18; J gene: TRBJ2-4; CDR3 DNA: TGTGCCAGCTCACTGACTGGACAGACCAAAAACATTCAGTACTTC; CDR3 protein: CASSLTGQTKNIQYF
D gene: -; clone size: -; V gene: TRBV19; J gene: TRBJ1-1; CDR3 DNA: TGTGCCAGTAGTTCCGCGGGGAGGGGACAACTGCCGACTTTCTTT; CDR3 protein: CASSSAGRGQLPTFF
D gene: TRBD1; clone size: once; V gene: TRBV28; J gene: TRBJ2-1; CDR3 DNA: TGTGCCAGTGGACAGGGGTTCAGCCATGAGCAGTTCTTC; CDR3 protein: CASGQGFSHEQFF
D gene: TRBD2; clone size: -; V gene: TRBV5-4; J gene: TRBJ2-1; CDR3 DNA: TGTGCCAGCAGCTTGCTCGGACTAGCGGGAGTCCACAATGAGCAGTTCTTC; CDR3 protein: CASSLLGLAGVHNEQFF
D gene: -; clone size: -; V gene: TRBV15; J gene: TRBJ2-1; CDR3 DNA: TGTGCCACCAGCAGAGATCGAACTGCTTCCTACAATGAGCAGTTCTTC; CDR3 protein: CATSRDRTASYNEQFF
D gene: TRBD2; clone size: -; V gene: TRBV28; J gene: TRBJ2-1; CDR3 DNA: TGTGCCAGCAGTTTCGGTAGCGGGACCCTCAATGAGCAGTTCTTC; CDR3 protein: CASSFGSGTLNEQFF
D gene: -; clone size: -; V gene: TRBV6-5; J gene: TRBJ2-7; CDR3 DNA: TGTGTCAGCAGTTACTCGAAAGGGCACGAGCAGTACTTC; CDR3 protein: CVSSYSKGHEQYF
D gene: -; clone size: once; V gene: TRBV2; J gene: TRBJ1-5; CDR3 DNA: TGTGCCAGCAGATTCGGGGGACAAAGCAATCAGCCCCAGCATTTT; CDR3 protein: CASRFGGQSNQPQHF
D gene: TRBD2; clone size: -; V gene: TRBV10-2; J gene: TRBJ2-3; CDR3 DNA: TGCGCCATGCGACTAGCGGGAGAAACAGATACGCAGTATTTT; CDR3 protein: CAMRLAGETDTQYF
D gene: -; clone size: -; V gene: TRBV2; J gene: TRBJ1-5; CDR3 DNA: TGTGCCAGCAGTGAGCCAGATTATAGCAATCAGCCCCAGCATTTT; CDR3 protein: CASSEPDYSNQPQHF
D gene: TRBD2; clone size: -; V gene: TRBV11-2; J gene: TRBJ2-1; CDR3 DNA: TGTGCCAGCAGCCCCGGACTAGCGGGAGCTGGTGAGCAGTTCTTC; CDR3 protein: CASSPGLAGAGEQFF
D gene: TRBD2; clone size: -; V gene: TRBV19; J gene: TRBJ2-7; CDR3 DNA: TGTGCCAGTAGTCGACCTTCTAGCGGGAGTGGGTACGAGCAGTACTTC; CDR3 protein: CASSRPSSGSGYEQYF
D gene: TRBD1; clone size: -; V gene: TRBV10-1; J gene: TRBJ1-1; CDR3 DNA: TGCGCCAGCAGTCGACAGGGAGTAAACACTGAAGCTTTCTTT; CDR3 protein: CASSRQGVNTEAFF
D gene: TRBD2; clone size: -; V gene: TRBV5-1; J gene: TRBJ2-1; CDR3 DNA: TGCGCCAGCAGCTTGGCCGGGACTAGGAACAATGAGCAGTTCTTC; CDR3 protein: CASSLAGTRNNEQFF
D gene: -; clone size: -; V gene: TRBV19; J gene: TRBJ2-7; CDR3 DNA: TGTGCCAGTAGTACACCGCAGGGAAGGCTCTACGAGCAGTACTTC; CDR3 protein: CASSTPQGRLYEQYF
D gene: TRBD1; clone size: -; V gene: TRBV5-1; J gene: TRBJ2-5; CDR3 DNA: TGCGCCAGCAGCCCGTGGACAGGAAGCGAAGAGACCCAGTACTTC; CDR3 protein: CASSPWTGSEETQYF
D gene: -; clone size: -; V gene: TRBV18; J gene: TRBJ2-2; CDR3 DNA: TGTGCCAGCTCACCAGGGGGCCGTGACACCGGGGAGCTGTTTTTT; CDR3 protein: CASSPGGRDTGELFF
D gene: TRBD1; clone size: -; V gene: TRBV5-1; J gene: TRBJ2-5; CDR3 DNA: TGCGCCAGCAGCTTAGGACAGGTCCTACAAGAGACCCAGTACTTC; CDR3 protein: CASSLGQVLQETQYF
D gene: -; clone size: -; V gene: TRBV6-5; J gene: TRBJ2-3; CDR3 DNA: TGTGCCAGCAGTTCTTGGGACCTAGATACGCAGTATTTT; CDR3 protein: CASSSWDLDTQYF
D gene: -; clone size: -; V gene: TRBV28; J gene: TRBJ1-1; CDR3 DNA: TGTGCCAGCAGTCCCGGGACGCTAGAAGCTTTCTTT; CDR3 protein: CASSPGTLEAFF